This passage covers 2 T cell receptor beta chains from one sample sequenced in a study of post-analysis software for immune sequencing data. Study results and limitations: Included in a set of several TRBV segments more frequent in patients than controls were TRBV5-6, TRBV5-1 and TRBV20-1.

What these receptors recognize is not known. cDNA libraries of TCR beta carried unique molecular identifiers. One entry per CDR3 protein, called by TCRdb with MiXCR from the PCR reads. The sample holds about 540,000 distinct CDR3 sequences, around 31% seen once. Sequenced material: blood. The receptors shown here come from a girl aged 2 to 17 with multiple sclerosis.

This clonotype was detected only a few times. The genes are TRBV3-1 and TRBJ1-5; D unclear. Trimming removed 3 bases from V and 2 bases from J, with 5 bases in between. Germline CDR1 LGHDT, CDR2 YNNKEL (reference sequence). CDR3 length: 13 amino acids. DNA for the CDR3: TGTGCCAGCAGCCAGAGCGGCAATCAGCCCCAGCATTTT. Protein: CASSQSGNQPQHF.

The V call is TRBV20-1, the J call TRBJ2-1, with 12 positions matching TRBD2. The CDR3 extends over 14 amino acids. From germline, CDR1 is DFQATT and CDR2 SNEGSKA (reference sequence). The trim removed 6 bases at V and 9 bases at J, leaving 9 bases unmatched. For the CDR3, the DNA is TGCAGTGCCCTCCTAGCGGGGGGGCGAGGTGAGCAGTTCTTC. Translating it yields CSALLAGGRGEQFF.